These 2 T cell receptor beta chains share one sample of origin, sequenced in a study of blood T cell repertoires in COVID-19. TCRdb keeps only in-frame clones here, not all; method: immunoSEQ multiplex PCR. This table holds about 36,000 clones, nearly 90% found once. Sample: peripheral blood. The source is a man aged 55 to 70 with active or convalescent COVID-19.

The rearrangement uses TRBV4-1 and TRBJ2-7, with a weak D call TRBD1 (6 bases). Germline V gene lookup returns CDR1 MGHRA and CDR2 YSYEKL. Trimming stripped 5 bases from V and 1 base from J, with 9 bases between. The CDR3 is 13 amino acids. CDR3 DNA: TGCGCCAGCAGCAGTGGACAGTCCTACGAGCAGTACTTC. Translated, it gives CASSSGQSYEQYF.

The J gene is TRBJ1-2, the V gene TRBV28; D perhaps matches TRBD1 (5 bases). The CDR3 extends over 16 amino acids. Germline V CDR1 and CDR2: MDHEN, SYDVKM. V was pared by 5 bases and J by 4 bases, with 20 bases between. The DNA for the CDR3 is TGTGCCAGCAGTCCCGGGGGTCCGGGTTCTCGCTATGGCTACACCTTC. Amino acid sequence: CASSPGGPGSRYGYTF.